This record covers a single T cell receptor (beta chain). This entry belongs to a study of T cells in localized non-small cell lung cancer. CDR3 length: 17 amino acids. Germline V CDR1 and CDR2: ENHRY, SYGVKD. With 2 bases removed from V and 6 bases from J, the gap between germline ends came to 19 bases. Sequencing was performed with immunoSEQ multiplex PCR; in TCRdb, only in-frame clones are kept and a portion is missing. In the table there are some 52,000 clones, around 86% of which are singletons. This specimen consisted of peripheral blood, obtained before any cancer treatment. The clonotype comes from a male donor older than 55 with stage III squamous cell lung carcinoma. V and J are TRBV10-3 and TRBJ2-2; D possibly corresponds to TRBD2 (6 bases). CDR3 region: CAISETGRTSIPGELFF. As DNA, the CDR3 is TGTGCCATCAGTGAGACGGGGAGGACTTCGATTCCCGGGGAGCTGTTTTTT.